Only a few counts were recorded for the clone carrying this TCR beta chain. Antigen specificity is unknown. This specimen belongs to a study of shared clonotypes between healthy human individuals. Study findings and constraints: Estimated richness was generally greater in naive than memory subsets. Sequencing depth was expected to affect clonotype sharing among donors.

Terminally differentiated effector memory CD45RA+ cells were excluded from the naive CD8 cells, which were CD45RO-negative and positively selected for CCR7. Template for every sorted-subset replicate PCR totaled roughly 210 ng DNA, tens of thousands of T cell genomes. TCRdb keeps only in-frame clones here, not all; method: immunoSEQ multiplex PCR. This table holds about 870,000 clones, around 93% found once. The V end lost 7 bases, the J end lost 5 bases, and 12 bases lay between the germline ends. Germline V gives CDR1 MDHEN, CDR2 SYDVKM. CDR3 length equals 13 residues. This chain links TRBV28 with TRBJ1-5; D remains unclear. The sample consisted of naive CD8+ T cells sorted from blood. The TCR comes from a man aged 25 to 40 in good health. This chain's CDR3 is CASTLGRDQPQHF. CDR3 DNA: TGTGCCAGCACACTGGGTAGGGATCAGCCCCAGCATTTT.